This T cell receptor (beta chain) was obtained from a study of T cell changes during pregnancy in multiple sclerosis. Assay: immunoSEQ multiplex PCR; the TCRdb copy retains only in-frame clones and omits some. In the table there are around 95,000 clones, approximately 90% of which are singletons. Germline CDR1 is SNHLY and CDR2 is FYNNEI. There are 14 residues in the CDR3. Between the trimmed V and J ends, which lost 8 bases and 7 bases, there was a span of 17 bases. The V and J genes are TRBV2 and TRBJ1-4; no definite D call. This TCR derives from a female donor in good health, enrolled as a control in a pregnancy study. Material: peripheral blood, obtained after pregnancy. CDR3 sequence reads: CASGRLPEGEKLFF. CDR3 coding DNA: TGTGCCAGCGGGCGATTACCGGAGGGTGAAAAACTGTTTTTT.